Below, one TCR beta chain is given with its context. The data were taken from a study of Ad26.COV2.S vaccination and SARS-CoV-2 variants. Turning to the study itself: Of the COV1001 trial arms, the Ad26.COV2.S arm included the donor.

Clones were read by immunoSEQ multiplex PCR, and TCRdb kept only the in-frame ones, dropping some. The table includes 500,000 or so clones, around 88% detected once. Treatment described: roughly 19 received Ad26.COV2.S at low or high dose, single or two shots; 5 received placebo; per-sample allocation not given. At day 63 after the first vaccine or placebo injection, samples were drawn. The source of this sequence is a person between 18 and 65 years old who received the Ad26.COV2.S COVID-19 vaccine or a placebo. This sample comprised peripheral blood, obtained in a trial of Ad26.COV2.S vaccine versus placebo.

CDR3 DNA: TGTGCCTGGAGTGTACGGCAGGGAACTAACTATGGCTACACCTTC. Its protein product is CAWSVRQGTNYGYTF. This chain joins TRBV30 and TRBJ1-2; the D gene is possibly TRBD1 (5 bases). The CDR3 runs 15 residues. CDR1 GTSNPN and CDR2 SVGIG come from the germline V gene (reference sequence). V was shortened by 0 bases and J by 0 bases, with 11 bases between the two germline ends. The entire variable domain, with the rest obtained from reference TRBV30 and TRBJ1-2, is as follows: SQTIHQWPATLVQPVGSPLSLECTVEGTSNPNLYWYRQAAGRGLQLLFYSVGIGQISSEVPQNLSASRPQDRQFILSSKKLLLSDSGFYLCAWSVRQGTNYGYTFGSGTRLTVV.